Below, 15 T cell receptor beta chains from the same sample are listed, as sequenced in a study of T cell clones after liver transplantation. TCRbeta sequences of proliferating CFSE-low MLR cells were labeled alloreactive. Which antigens these TCRs recognize remains unknown. The assay was immunoSEQ multiplex PCR, and TCRdb's table has in-frame clones only and misses some. The data hold approximately 5,300 clones, with about 41% observed a single time. Sequenced material: CD4+ T cells from cultured PBMCs. These receptors originate from a human patient who received a liver transplant. Some of the T cells may derive from the graft donor.

The rearrangement joins TRBV5-1 to TRBJ2-1, with TRBD1 matching over 9 bases. The V and J ends lost 3 bases and 6 bases, in that order; junction bases with no gene match: 7. The germline gives CDR1 SGHRS, CDR2 YFSETQ. This CDR3 contains 15 residues. The CDR3, as DNA: TGCGCCAGCAGCTCGGGACAGGGATGGAGCAATGAGCAGTTCTTC. Its translation: CASSSGQGWSNEQFF.

J is TRBJ1-5 and V is TRBV18; 7 bases align to TRBD1. The germline V gene has CDR1 KGHSH and CDR2 LQKENI. V shed 3 bases and J 7 bases; nucleotides not matched to a gene: 9. This CDR3 is built from 15 residues. CDR3 nucleotides: TGTGCCAGCTCACCGGATTCGAACAGGGGACAGCCCCAGCATTTT. This sequence encodes CASSPDSNRGQPQHF.

This clone has a handful of counts. The rearrangement links TRBV28 to TRBJ2-3; unclear D gene. The V end lost 1 base, the J end lost 14 bases, and 13 bases lay between the germline ends. Germline CDR1 and CDR2: MDHEN and SYDVKM. This CDR3 region has 12 residues. The CDR3 is CASSLSLDRAYF. The CDR3 DNA sequence: TGTGCCAGCAGTTTATCCCTCGATAGGGCGTATTTT.

This CDR3 is CASSLRDTLDAFF. The DNA for the CDR3 is TGTGCCAGCAGCTTACGGGACACCCTGGACGCTTTCTTT. The chain carries TRBV5-6 and TRBJ1-1; possible D gene TRBD1, 6 bases. V lost 2 bases, J lost 11 bases, and 16 bases lay in between. The CDR3 extends over 13 amino acids. Germline-derived CDR1 and CDR2 are SGHDT and YYEEEE.

This clone was seen once. The chain carries TRBV7-2 and TRBJ1-2; unclear D gene. The CDR3 sequence is 14 residues long. Trimming left V 6 bases short and J 4 bases short, with 15 bases between. Germline V gives CDR1 SGHTA, CDR2 FQGNSA. CDR3 loop: CASSTATSGYGYTF. Here the CDR3 DNA reads TGTGCCAGCAGTACTGCCACCTCAGGCTATGGCTACACCTTC.

The V and J genes are TRBV9 and TRBJ2-1; a weak D match, TRBD1 (5 bases). V lost 0 bases and J 8 bases, leaving 12 bases between the germline ends. Germline-derived CDR1 and CDR2 are SGDLS and YYNGEE. The length of the CDR3 is 14 residues. The DNA of the CDR3 is TGTGCCAGCAGCGTAGGTATACAGGACGATGAGCAGTTCTTC. Its protein is CASSVGIQDDEQFF.

By frequency in the sample, this clone is medium-sized. J is TRBJ2-1 and V is TRBV18, with 7 positions matching TRBD2. The V segment lost 2 bases and the J segment 2 bases; nucleotides outside the gene matches: 9. This CDR3 is 17 amino acids long. CDR1 is KGHSH and CDR2 is LQKENI in the germline V gene. CDR3 bases: TGTGCCAGCTCACCAGTGCTGGCGGGAGCGACCTACAATGAGCAGTTCTTC. Translating it yields CASSPVLAGATYNEQFF.

This clone is medium-sized within its sample. V gene TRBV28 combines with J gene TRBJ1-2, with no clear D. The CDR3 contains 14 residues. Germline V CDR1 and CDR2: MDHEN, SYDVKM. V lost 2 bases to trimming and J lost 0 bases, with 7 bases between them. For the CDR3, the DNA is TGTGCCAGCAGTTTACTTGGGTCTAACTATGGCTACACCTTC. This gives the protein CASSLLGSNYGYTF.

This chain connects TRBV4-1 to TRBJ1-1; unclear D gene. The germline CDR1 and CDR2 sequences are MGHRA and YSYEKL. This CDR3 contains 15 residues. The V end was cut by 6 bases, the J end by 1 base, with 15 bases between. CDR3 sequence reads: CASRRNIQPNTEAFF. CDR3 sequence (DNA): TGCGCCAGCAGACGAAACATTCAACCGAACACTGAAGCTTTCTTT.

The gene calls are TRBV6-5 and TRBJ2-2, with D maybe TRBD1 (6 bases). The CDR3 covers 15 residues. CDR1 MNHEY and CDR2 SVGAGI come from the germline V gene. V lost 2 bases and J 3 bases, leaving 10 bases between the germline ends. CDR3 protein: CASSYRGGDTGELFF. DNA of the CDR3: TGTGCCAGCAGTTACAGAGGGGGTGACACCGGGGAGCTGTTTTTT.

This clone was counted only a few times. The V gene is TRBV15, the J gene TRBJ2-3; 14 bases map to TRBD2. Germline V gene data show CDR1 as LNHNV and CDR2 as YYDKDF (reference sequence). The CDR3 consists of 17 residues. V was clipped by 3 bases and J by 3 bases; unmatched bases: 5. CDR3 in DNA: TGTGCCACCAGCAGTCTAGGGACTAGCGGGAGAACAGATACGCAGTATTTT. Its protein is CATSSLGTSGRTDTQYF.

The sample holds a few counts of this clone. This rearrangement joins TRBV28 to TRBJ1-1; D is possibly TRBD1 (6 bases). CDR1 is MDHEN, CDR2 SYDVKM, per germline. The CDR3 sequence is 13 residues long. V was trimmed by 6 bases and J by 5 bases, leaving 13 bases between them. Here the CDR3 DNA reads TGTGCCAGCAGAAGGCAGGGGCGTACTGAAGCTTTCTTT. This encodes CASRRQGRTEAFF. Full variable domain (rest looked up from reference TRBV28 and TRBJ1-1): DVKVTQSSRYLVKRTGEKVFLECVQDMDHENMFWYRQDPGLGLRLIYFSYDVKMKEKGDIPEGYSVSREKKERFSLILESASTNQTSMYLCASRRQGRTEAFFGQGTRLTVV.

The chain uses TRBV18 and TRBJ2-2; D is uncertain. The CDR3 runs 13 residues. CDR1 and CDR2 from the germline V gene are KGHSH and LQKENI. V was cut by 5 bases and J by 7 bases, with 11 bases left in between. This chain's CDR3 is CASSYSEGGELFF. The CDR3 DNA sequence: TGTGCCAGCTCATACTCGGAAGGCGGGGAGCTGTTTTTT.

This clone was recorded a few times. The V gene is TRBV5-1, the J gene TRBJ2-3; 10 positions match TRBD2. This CDR3 has 16 amino acids. J was trimmed by 0 bases and V by 2 bases; bases with no gene match: 3. Germline CDR1 SGHRS, CDR2 YFSETQ. CDR3 DNA sequence: TGCGCCAGCAGCTTACCGGGACTAGCGAGCACAGATACGCAGTATTTT. This sequence encodes CASSLPGLASTDTQYF.

J is TRBJ1-1 and V is TRBV7-2; D possibly corresponds to TRBD1 (5 bases). This CDR3 has 15 amino acids. Between the trimmed V and J ends, which lost 1 base and 0 bases, there was a span of 9 bases. Per germline, CDR1 SGHTA and CDR2 FQGNSA. CDR3 sequence (DNA): TGTGCCAGCAGCTTAGTATGGGGGATGAACACTGAAGCTTTCTTT. As protein: CASSLVWGMNTEAFF. Complete variable domain (other parts from reference TRBV7-2 and TRBJ1-1): GAGVSQSPSNKVTEKGKDVELRCDPISGHTALYWYRQSLGQGLEFLIYFQGNSAPDKSGLPSDRFSAERTGGSVSTLTIQRTQQEDSAVYLCASSLVWGMNTEAFFGQGTRLTVV.